This TCR beta chain emerged from a study of breast tumors, draining lymph nodes, adjacent tissues. This clonotype was seen at least ten times. TCRdb recomputed calls from the multiplex PCR reads with MiXCR, one row per CDR3 protein. Of approximately 280,000 distinct CDR3 sequences in the sample, around 30% were seen once. Breast cancer patients provided tissue from their axillary draining lymph nodes. Sequences were obtained from axillary lymph node tissue. The receptor was derived from a female donor with breast cancer. Some clones in this sample may be carry-over from other donors' samples.

The DNA for the CDR3 is TGTGCCAGCAGCTTACAGGGAGCGAATGAAAAACTGTTTTTT. This sequence encodes CASSLQGANEKLFF. The chain has TRBV5-8 and TRBJ1-4, with D possibly TRBD1 on 6 matching bases. V shed 2 bases and J shed 5 bases, with 10 bases lying between them. Looked up from germline, CDR1 is SGHTS and CDR2 is YDEGEE. The length of the CDR3 is 14 residues.